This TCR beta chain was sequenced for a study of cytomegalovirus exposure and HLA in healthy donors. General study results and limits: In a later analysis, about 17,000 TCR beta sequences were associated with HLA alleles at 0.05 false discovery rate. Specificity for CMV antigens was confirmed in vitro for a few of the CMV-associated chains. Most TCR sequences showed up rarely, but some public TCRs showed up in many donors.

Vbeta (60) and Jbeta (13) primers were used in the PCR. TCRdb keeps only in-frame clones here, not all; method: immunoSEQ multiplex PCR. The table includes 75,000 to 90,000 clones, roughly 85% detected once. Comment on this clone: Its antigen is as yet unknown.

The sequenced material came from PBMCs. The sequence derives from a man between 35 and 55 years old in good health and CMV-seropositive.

This CDR3 reads CASRPTSTTGELFF. The CDR3 DNA reads TGTGCCAGCAGACCGACTAGTACCACCGGGGAGCTGTTTTTT. This chain connects TRBV6-5 to TRBJ2-2; possibly TRBD2 for D (6 bases). Germline assignment: CDR1 MNHEY and CDR2 SVGAGI. Trimming took off 6 bases at V and 4 bases at J, with 12 bases between the two ends. CDR3 size: 14 residues.